This entry concerns a single T cell receptor beta chain. Its matching antigen is unknown. The data originate from a study of PD-1 blockade in classical Hodgkin lymphoma. The trim removed 5 bases at V and 11 bases at J, leaving 15 bases unmatched. Germline V lookup: CDR1 LNHDA, CDR2 SQIVND (reference sequence). CDR3 length: 16 residues. Study-level points and caveats: Before treatment, complete responders showed about the same diversity as newly diagnosed patients. Still unresolved is the cause of the repertoire differences, which may be disease activity or prior therapy.

Brentuximab vedotin exposure varied, and every patient relapsed after autologous stem cell transplantation. The best responses consisted of complete response, partial response or progressive disease. Clones were read by immunoSEQ multiplex PCR, and TCRdb kept only the in-frame ones, dropping some. The table lists roughly 13,000 clones, less than 90% of them singletons, with around a quarter in the top ten. V is TRBV19 and J is TRBJ1-6, with 7 nucleotides matching TRBD1. This sequence was found in a human donor with classical Hodgkin lymphoma. The source was peripheral blood mononuclear cells (PBMCs), collected at baseline. The CDR3 spells CASSFAPTGFDPPLHF. The CDR3 DNA follows: TGTGCCAGTAGTTTCGCACCGACAGGGTTCGATCCACCCCTCCACTTT. Filled out from reference TRBV19 and TRBJ1-6, the complete variable domain reads DGGITQSPKYLFRKEGQNVTLSCEQNLNHDAMYWYRQDPGQGLRLIYYSQIVNDFQKGDIAEGYSVSREKKESFPLTVTSAQKNPTAFYLCASSFAPTGFDPPLHFGNGTRLTVT.